The 7 T cell receptor beta chains presented below share a single source sample, sequenced in a study of beta chain features in type 1 diabetes. Findings of the study overall: Among all four CD4+ subsets, Type 1 diabetes patients had TCRB CDR3s that were moderately but significantly shorter.

The antigens these receptors bind are not known. Expressed TCRB transcripts were sequenced because the entire RNA isolate underwent reverse transcription. The method was immunoSEQ multiplex PCR; TCRdb's version includes in-frame clones alone and lacks a portion of them. The sample lists 600,000 to 700,000 clones; roughly 12% were seen once. The material sequenced was naive CD4+ T cells from blood. These receptors were taken from a young man with type 1 diabetes.

In its sample, this clone was seen a few times. This chain connects TRBV27 to TRBJ1-2; 7 bases match TRBD1. The length of the CDR3 is 15 residues. The germline CDR1 and CDR2 sequences are MNHEY and SMNVEV (reference sequence). The trim removed 5 bases at V and 2 bases at J, leaving 8 bases unmatched. In DNA, the CDR3 is TGTGCCAGCAGTCCTTCGGGACAGCCCAACTATGGCTACACCTTC. This translates into CASSPSGQPNYGYTF.

The table lists this clone with a few counts. CDR3: CASSFRENEKLFF. The CDR3 DNA sequence: TGTGCCAGCAGCTTCCGGGAAAATGAAAAACTGTTTTTT. This rearrangement joins TRBV5-4 to TRBJ1-4; D gene unclear. The germline V gene has CDR1 SGHNT and CDR2 YYREEE (reference sequence). There are 13 residues in the CDR3. Trimming removed 2 bases at V and 5 bases at J, with 7 bases between.

The chain couples TRBV6-6 to TRBJ1-5; 9 nucleotides agree with TRBD1. Germline CDR1 reads MNHNY; CDR2 reads SVGAGI (reference sequence). The CDR3 runs to 15 residues. J lost 1 base, V lost 7 bases, and 5 bases had no gene match. This CDR3 is CASIPGQGSNQPQHF. The CDR3 bases are TGTGCCAGCATCCCGGGACAGGGAAGCAATCAGCCCCAGCATTTT.

This clone came up a few times. This chain connects TRBV27 to TRBJ2-1, with D possibly matching TRBD2 (6 bases). CDR1 and CDR2 from the germline V gene are MNHEY and SMNVEV (reference sequence). V was clipped by 6 bases and J by 13 bases, with 19 bases between them. There are 13 residues in the CDR3. The CDR3 sequence is CASSPPRGGEQFF. CDR3 nucleotides: TGTGCCAGCAGCCCACCACGCGGAGGGGAACAGTTCTTC.

The chain uses TRBV4-1 and TRBJ2-3; D ambiguous. V was trimmed by 5 bases and J by 4 bases, leaving 4 bases between them. Germline CDR1 MGHRA, CDR2 YSYEKL. The CDR3 has 11 residues. The CDR3 spells CASSVADTQYF. CDR3 coding DNA: TGCGCCAGCAGCGTCGCAGATACGCAGTATTTT.

This chain uses TRBV6-5 with TRBJ2-5; 8 nucleotides match TRBD2. The CDR3 length is 14 residues. CDR1 is MNHEY and CDR2 is SVGAGI in the germline V gene. V lost 9 bases to trimming and J lost 3 bases; unmatched junction nucleotides: 9. The CDR3: CASKAGATKETQYF. The CDR3 bases are TGTGCCAGTAAAGCGGGGGCAACGAAAGAGACCCAGTACTTC.

Only one count was recorded for this clone. J is TRBJ2-7 and V is TRBV5-6; either TRBD1 or TRBD2 may supply D (5 bases each). Germline CDR1 and CDR2: SGHDT and YYEEEE. Trimming shortened V by 5 bases and J by 7 bases, and 13 bases separated the two germline ends. This CDR3 spans 12 amino acids. For the CDR3, the DNA is TGTGCCAGCAGTCCTGGGACCCGAGAGCAGTACTTC. Protein: CASSPGTREQYF.